The source of this T cell receptor beta chain is a study of blood T cell repertoires in COVID-19. Study-level background: Specimens from acute and convalescent COVID-19 originated in the United States, Italy and Spain.

As processed by the authors: Nucleated cell number was recorded as an estimate derived from reference gene primer amplification. Repertoires were generated with immunoSEQ multiplex PCR, while TCRdb's copy carries only in-frame clones and drops some. That table is the source of V, J and clone size, and D and trimming were worked out from the DNA. Found here are about 370,000 clones, approximately 90% of them singletons; the top ten hold more than 0.8%. Living in 24 US areas, the participants were between roughly 18 and 89 years of age. The sample holds one count of this clone. The ends were cut back, 7 bases at V and 4 bases at J, with 10 bases in the middle. Germline CDR1 MDHEN, CDR2 SYDVKM. The CDR3 is 13 residues long.

The sequence was collected from a man between 18 and 35 years old who had recovered from COVID-19. Sequenced sample: PBMCs or T cells enriched from blood (not recorded which). This chain connects TRBV28 to TRBJ1-4, with D possibly matching TRBD1 (5 bases). The CDR3 region has the DNA TGTGCCAGCATGACAGCCCTTAATGAAAAACTGTTTTTT. Protein product: CASMTALNEKLFF.